A single sample gave rise to the 26 T cell receptor beta chains below, sequenced in a study of T cells in Graves' hyperthyroidism and ophthalmopathy. TCR beta CDR3 regions were amplified from RNA transcripts. TCR CDR3 underwent first-round RT-PCR with the HTBI primer set. TCRdb processed the multiplex PCR reads anew with MiXCR; each CDR3 protein has one entry. This sample has fewer than 450,000 distinct CDR3 sequences; around a sixth occur once, and the top ten carry about 38%. The sample comprised blood. The receptors stem from a man in his late teens or twenties with Graves' ophthalmopathy.

The genes are TRBV6-1 and TRBJ2-7, with a tentative D call TRBD2 (5 bases). The V gene lost 6 bases and the J gene lost 1 base, with 13 bases spanning the gap. Germline values: CDR1 MNHNS, CDR2 SASEGT. The CDR3 contains 14 residues. CDR3 amino acids: CASRDWGSSYEQYF. The CDR3 region has the DNA TGTGCCAGCAGGGACTGGGGATCATCCTACGAGCAGTACTTC.

The J gene is TRBJ1-2, the V gene TRBV6-5; 7 bases are shared with TRBD1. This CDR3 has 13 amino acids. Germline loops: CDR1 MNHEY, CDR2 SVGAGI. Unmatched junction bases numbered 5, after V lost 2 bases and J lost 8 bases. The CDR3 here is CASSYLQGNGYTF. The CDR3 nucleotides are TGTGCCAGCAGTTACCTACAGGGGAACGGCTACACCTTC.

This clonotype was recorded many times. CDR3 bases: TGTGCCAGCAGCTTAGGCAACAGGGGATACACAGATACGCAGTATTTT. Amino acids: CASSLGNRGYTDTQYF. The rearrangement uses TRBV11-2 and TRBJ2-3, with 7 nucleotides matching TRBD1. Trimming cost V 1 base and J 2 bases; bases outside gene matches: 6. CDR3 length: 16 residues. Germline V gives CDR1 SGHAT, CDR2 FQNNGV.

The V gene is TRBV20-1, the J gene TRBJ1-2, with a possible D match to TRBD1 (6 bases). The CDR3 spans 14 residues. Looked up from germline, CDR1 is DFQATT and CDR2 is SNEGSKA (reference sequence). V lost 3 bases, J lost 4 bases, and 15 bases lay in between. In DNA, the CDR3 is TGCAGTGCTAGGGACCTGGACAGATCCTATGGCTACACCTTC. Translation gives CSARDLDRSYGYTF.

The chain carries TRBV24-1 and TRBJ2-7, with 10 bases that match TRBD1. The V gene's germline CDR1 is KGHDR and CDR2 SFDVKD. Unmatched junction bases numbered 2, after V lost 2 bases and J lost 2 bases. The CDR3 spans 15 residues. The CDR3, as DNA: TGTGCCACCAGTGATTGGACAGGGGGAGCCTACGAGCAGTACTTC. Encoded protein: CATSDWTGGAYEQYF.

Comment on this clonotype: Possible read error: a much larger clone is one base away. This CDR3 reads CASSQGGATYEQYF. In DNA form, the CDR3 reads TGTGCCAGCAGCCAAGGGGGGGCCACCTACGAGCAGTACTTC. V gene TRBV3-1 combines with J gene TRBJ2-7; the D call may be TRBD1 or TRBD2 (6 bases each). CDR3 length: 14 amino acids. The germline gives CDR1 LGHDT, CDR2 YNNKEL (reference sequence). V shed 1 base and J shed 2 bases, with 9 bases lying between them.

The sample holds a few counts of this clonotype. This rearrangement joins TRBV4-2 to TRBJ1-1; 7 bases fit TRBD1. This CDR3 spans 14 amino acids. Germline V gene sequence: CDR1 LGHNA, CDR2 YNFKEQ. V dropped 0 bases and J dropped 11; count of bases not matched to a gene: 9. The CDR3 nucleotides are TGTGCCAGCAGCCAAGATAGGGCAGGGGGGTTTGCTTTCTTT. Protein product: CASSQDRAGGFAFF.

There are a few counts of this clonotype. This chain uses TRBV29-1 with TRBJ2-3; tentatively, D is TRBD2 (5 bases). From germline, CDR1 is SQVTM and CDR2 ANQGSEA. The V gene lost 1 base and the J gene lost 1 base, with 9 bases spanning the gap. The length of the CDR3 is 14 residues. The CDR3 DNA sequence: TGCAGCGTTGAAGGGCGGGCAGGCACAGATACGCAGTATTTT. It specifies CSVEGRAGTDTQYF.

At least ten counts were recorded for this clonotype. The rearrangement links TRBV6-2 or TRBV6-3 to TRBJ2-3; D remains ambiguous. With 1 base removed from V and 1 base from J, the gap between germline ends came to 15 bases. CDR1 is MNHEY, CDR2 SVGEGT, per germline. This CDR3 is 17 amino acids long. DNA of the CDR3: TGTGCCAGCAGTTACTATGGTTTCCTAGTCGGCACAGATACGCAGTATTTT. It encodes CASSYYGFLVGTDTQYF.

CDR3 loop: CASSELGGADSEAFF. CDR3 bases: TGTGCCAGCAGCGAACTGGGGGGGGCGGACTCTGAAGCTTTCTTT. The chain is built from TRBV5-5 and TRBJ1-1; the D gene is possibly TRBD1 (6 bases). Trimming took off 4 bases at V and 6 bases at J, with 19 bases between the two ends. Germline V gene sequence: CDR1 SGHKS, CDR2 YYEKEE (reference sequence). This CDR3 has 15 amino acids.

The V and J genes are TRBV11-2 and TRBJ2-7; D unresolved. Germline-derived CDR1 and CDR2 are SGHAT and FQNNGV. This CDR3 comprises 11 residues. Trimming removed 2 bases at V and 6 bases at J, with 5 bases between. In DNA, the CDR3 is TGTGCCAGCAGCTTAAGTGTCGAGCAGTACTTC. Protein product: CASSLSVEQYF.

This clonotype was counted between two and nine times. The rearrangement joins TRBV6-1 to TRBJ1-5, with D maybe TRBD1 (6 bases). CDR3 length: 16 residues. V lost 10 bases, J lost 3 bases, and 22 bases lay in between. Germline assignment: CDR1 MNHNS and CDR2 SASEGT. CDR3 DNA sequence: TGTGCCACCTCCTCCTCGACCGAGGGGGACAATCAGCCCCAGCATTTT. Amino acids: CATSSSTEGDNQPQHF.

CDR3 in DNA: TGTGCCACCAGCAGAGACTTCGGGGGCGGCCAGCCCCAGCATTTT. Residues: CATSRDFGGGQPQHF. This chain connects TRBV15 to TRBJ1-5, with D possibly TRBD1 on 6 matching bases. V was pared by 0 bases and J by 7 bases, with 13 bases between. Germline V gene sequence: CDR1 LNHNV, CDR2 YYDKDF (reference sequence). This CDR3 is built from 15 residues.

The gene calls are TRBV5-1 and TRBJ2-3; maybe TRBD2 (5 bases). The CDR3 loop spans 14 amino acids. V shed 0 bases and J shed 2 bases, with 7 bases lying between them. The germline CDR1 and CDR2 sequences are SGHRS and YFSETQ. The CDR3 loop is CASSLGEPTDTQYF. CDR3 DNA sequence: TGCGCCAGCAGCTTGGGGGAGCCCACAGATACGCAGTATTTT.

The chain joins TRBV20-1 to TRBJ2-5, with TRBD1 matching 8 bases. The germline V gene has CDR1 DFQATT and CDR2 SNEGSKA (reference sequence). This CDR3 has 16 residues. V shed 1 base and J 4 bases; nucleotides not matched to a gene: 11. The CDR3 region has the DNA TGCAGTGCTAGAGTGCCTATACAGGGGGTTGGAGAGACCCAGTACTTC. As protein: CSARVPIQGVGETQYF.

As to this clonotype: This could be a read error, since a much larger clone is one nucleotide away. V and J are TRBV7-9 and TRBJ2-5; D is uncertain. V lost 5 bases and J lost 7, with 17 bases in between. Germline values: CDR1 SEHNR, CDR2 FQNEAQ (reference sequence). The CDR3 covers 14 residues. The CDR3 region is CASSLTDQKGTQYF. CDR3 in DNA: TGTGCCAGCAGCCTCACGGATCAAAAGGGGACCCAGTACTTC. The full variable domain, in which reference TRBV7-9 and TRBJ2-5 provide the parts outside the CDR3, is DTGVSQNPRHKITKRGQNVTFRCDPISEHNRLYWYRQTLGQGPEFLTYFQNEAQLEKSRLLSDRFSAERPKGSFSTLEIQRTEQGDSAMYLCASSLTDQKGTQYFGPGTRLLVL.

This clonotype has at least ten counts. The chain uses TRBV11-1 and TRBJ2-1, with 13 nucleotides matching TRBD2. The V gene's germline CDR1 is SGHAT and CDR2 FQDESV (reference sequence). The CDR3 extends over 14 amino acids. Trimming took 5 bases from V and 10 from J; bases not matched to a gene: 5. CDR3 nucleotides: TGTGCCAGCAGCCATAGGACTAGCGGGAGCGAGCAGTTCTTC. Amino acid sequence: CASSHRTSGSEQFF.

This clonotype was detected many times. The chain links TRBV20-1 to TRBJ2-7, with 7 bases matching TRBD1. V shed 4 bases, J shed 2 bases, and the junction held 11 bases outside the gene matches. The CDR3 covers 15 residues. The germline CDR1 and CDR2 sequences are DFQATT and SNEGSKA (reference sequence). CDR3 coding DNA: TGCAGTGCTACCGATCCGAGACAGGGCCCCTACGAGCAGTACTTC. This gives the protein CSATDPRQGPYEQYF.

This clonotype has a count of ten or more. The J gene is TRBJ2-7, the V gene TRBV2; D is unresolved. The CDR3 totals 15 residues. V dropped 5 bases and J dropped 6 bases, with 20 bases sitting between them. CDR1 is SNHLY and CDR2 is FYNNEI in the germline V gene. The CDR3 sequence: CASSRTGLIQGEQYF. CDR3 in DNA: TGTGCCAGCAGTCGGACGGGTCTAATACAAGGCGAGCAGTACTTC.

The rearrangement joins TRBV28 to TRBJ1-6; D might be TRBD1 (6 bases). The CDR3 is 18 residues long. V was clipped by 0 bases and J by 2 bases, with 14 bases between them. Germline CDR1 and CDR2: MDHEN and SYDVKM. In nucleotides, the CDR3 is TGTGCCAGCAGTTTATGGTCCGACAGGAACCCCTATAATTCACCCCTCCACTTT. Its protein is CASSLWSDRNPYNSPLHF.

This clonotype was found many times. V gene TRBV5-5 combines with J gene TRBJ1-2; 7 nucleotides match TRBD1. The CDR3 loop spans 15 amino acids. Germline assignment: CDR1 SGHKS and CDR2 YYEKEE (reference sequence). The junction had 8 bases not matched to a gene; V was cut back by 0 bases and J by 6 bases. The CDR3 loop reads CASSLEGAQGDGYTF. The CDR3 DNA sequence: TGTGCCAGCAGCTTGGAAGGGGCCCAGGGGGATGGCTACACCTTC.

This clonotype was seen ten or more times. The chain employs TRBV2 and TRBJ1-2; 8 bases are a match to TRBD1. Unmatched junction bases numbered 6, after V lost 2 bases and J lost 4 bases. CDR1 and CDR2 from the germline V gene are SNHLY and FYNNEI. CDR3 length equals 15 residues. The DNA for the CDR3 is TGTGCCAGCAGTGAAAGGGCAGGGGGCGTCTATGGCTACACCTTC. This sequence encodes CASSERAGGVYGYTF.

The CDR3 nucleotides are TGTGCCAGCAGCTTAGAGGGGGCACAGCCCCAGCATTTT. Its translation: CASSLEGAQPQHF. The V and J genes are TRBV7-9 and TRBJ1-5; 7 bases are a match to TRBD1. The germline gives CDR1 SEHNR, CDR2 FQNEAQ (reference sequence). The CDR3 covers 13 residues. The J segment lost 7 bases and the V segment lost 1 base, leaving 1 base of the junction unmatched.

This clonotype was seen at least ten times. The chain employs TRBV20-1 and TRBJ1-5; D unresolved. V lost 0 bases, J lost 0 bases, and 9 bases lay in between. Germline loops: CDR1 DFQATT, CDR2 SNEGSKA (reference sequence). This CDR3 contains 15 residues. The CDR3 sequence is CSARDGFYSNQPQHF. The DNA for the CDR3 is TGCAGTGCTAGAGATGGCTTCTATAGCAATCAGCCCCAGCATTTT.

In its sample, this clonotype was seen many times. The chain couples TRBV3-1 to TRBJ1-2, with no clear D. Germline CDR1 is LGHDT and CDR2 is YNNKEL (reference sequence). The CDR3 has 15 amino acids. With 4 bases removed from V and 8 bases from J, the gap between germline ends came to 20 bases. In DNA form, the CDR3 reads TGTGCCAGCAGCCCCCCCGGCGGCAGGTGGGGAGGCTACACCTTC. It codes for CASSPPGGRWGGYTF.

In this sample, this clonotype turned up many times. This chain uses TRBV12-3 or TRBV12-4 with TRBJ2-3; 8 nucleotides agree with TRBD1. The CDR3 contains 15 residues. J was trimmed by 3 bases and V by 6 bases; bases with no gene match: 8. The CDR3 loop reads CASRPDRVRTDTQYF. The CDR3 DNA is TGTGCCAGCAGACCGGACAGGGTCAGGACAGATACGCAGTATTTT.